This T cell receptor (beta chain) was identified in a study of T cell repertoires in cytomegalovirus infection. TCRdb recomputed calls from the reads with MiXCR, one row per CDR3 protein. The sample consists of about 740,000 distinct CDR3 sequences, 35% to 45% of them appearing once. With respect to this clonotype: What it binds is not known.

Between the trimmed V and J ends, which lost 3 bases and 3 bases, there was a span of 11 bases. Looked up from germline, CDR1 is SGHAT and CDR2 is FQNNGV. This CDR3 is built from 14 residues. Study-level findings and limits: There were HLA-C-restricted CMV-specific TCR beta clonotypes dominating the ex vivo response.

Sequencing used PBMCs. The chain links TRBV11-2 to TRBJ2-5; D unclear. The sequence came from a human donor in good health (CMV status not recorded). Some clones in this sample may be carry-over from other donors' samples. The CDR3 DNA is TGTGCCAGCAGCTTGATAGGAAATAAAGAGACCCAGTACTTC. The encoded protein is CASSLIGNKETQYF. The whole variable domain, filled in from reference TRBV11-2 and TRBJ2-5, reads EAGVAQSPRYKIIEKRQSVAFWCNPISGHATLYWYQQILGQGPKLLIQFQNNGVVDDSQLPKDRFSAERLKGVDSTLKIQPAKLEDSAVYLCASSLIGNKETQYFGPGTRLLVL.